This T cell receptor beta chain was retrieved from a study of post-analysis software for immune sequencing data. Study findings and constraints: Higher frequency in patients than in controls was seen for about five TRBV segments, with TRBV5-6, TRBV5-1 and TRBV20-1 among them.

CDR1 is SGHRS and CDR2 is YFSETQ in the germline V gene. V lost 3 bases to trimming and J lost 5 bases, with 11 bases between them. The CDR3 is 13 amino acids. This clonotype was picked up a small number of times. Its antigen is still unknown. TCR beta cDNA libraries had unique molecular identifiers. TCRdb re-analysed the PCR reads in MiXCR, keeping a single row per CDR3 protein. The profile shows about 770,000 distinct CDR3 sequences, 35% to 55% of them singletons. This rearrangement joins TRBV5-1 to TRBJ1-2; the D gene is possibly TRBD1 (5 bases). Sequenced: blood. This TCR was recovered from a girl aged 10 to 17 with multiple sclerosis. CDR3 coding DNA: TGCGCCAGCAGCTCAGACAGCTTTTATGGCTACACCTTC. This sequence encodes CASSSDSFYGYTF.